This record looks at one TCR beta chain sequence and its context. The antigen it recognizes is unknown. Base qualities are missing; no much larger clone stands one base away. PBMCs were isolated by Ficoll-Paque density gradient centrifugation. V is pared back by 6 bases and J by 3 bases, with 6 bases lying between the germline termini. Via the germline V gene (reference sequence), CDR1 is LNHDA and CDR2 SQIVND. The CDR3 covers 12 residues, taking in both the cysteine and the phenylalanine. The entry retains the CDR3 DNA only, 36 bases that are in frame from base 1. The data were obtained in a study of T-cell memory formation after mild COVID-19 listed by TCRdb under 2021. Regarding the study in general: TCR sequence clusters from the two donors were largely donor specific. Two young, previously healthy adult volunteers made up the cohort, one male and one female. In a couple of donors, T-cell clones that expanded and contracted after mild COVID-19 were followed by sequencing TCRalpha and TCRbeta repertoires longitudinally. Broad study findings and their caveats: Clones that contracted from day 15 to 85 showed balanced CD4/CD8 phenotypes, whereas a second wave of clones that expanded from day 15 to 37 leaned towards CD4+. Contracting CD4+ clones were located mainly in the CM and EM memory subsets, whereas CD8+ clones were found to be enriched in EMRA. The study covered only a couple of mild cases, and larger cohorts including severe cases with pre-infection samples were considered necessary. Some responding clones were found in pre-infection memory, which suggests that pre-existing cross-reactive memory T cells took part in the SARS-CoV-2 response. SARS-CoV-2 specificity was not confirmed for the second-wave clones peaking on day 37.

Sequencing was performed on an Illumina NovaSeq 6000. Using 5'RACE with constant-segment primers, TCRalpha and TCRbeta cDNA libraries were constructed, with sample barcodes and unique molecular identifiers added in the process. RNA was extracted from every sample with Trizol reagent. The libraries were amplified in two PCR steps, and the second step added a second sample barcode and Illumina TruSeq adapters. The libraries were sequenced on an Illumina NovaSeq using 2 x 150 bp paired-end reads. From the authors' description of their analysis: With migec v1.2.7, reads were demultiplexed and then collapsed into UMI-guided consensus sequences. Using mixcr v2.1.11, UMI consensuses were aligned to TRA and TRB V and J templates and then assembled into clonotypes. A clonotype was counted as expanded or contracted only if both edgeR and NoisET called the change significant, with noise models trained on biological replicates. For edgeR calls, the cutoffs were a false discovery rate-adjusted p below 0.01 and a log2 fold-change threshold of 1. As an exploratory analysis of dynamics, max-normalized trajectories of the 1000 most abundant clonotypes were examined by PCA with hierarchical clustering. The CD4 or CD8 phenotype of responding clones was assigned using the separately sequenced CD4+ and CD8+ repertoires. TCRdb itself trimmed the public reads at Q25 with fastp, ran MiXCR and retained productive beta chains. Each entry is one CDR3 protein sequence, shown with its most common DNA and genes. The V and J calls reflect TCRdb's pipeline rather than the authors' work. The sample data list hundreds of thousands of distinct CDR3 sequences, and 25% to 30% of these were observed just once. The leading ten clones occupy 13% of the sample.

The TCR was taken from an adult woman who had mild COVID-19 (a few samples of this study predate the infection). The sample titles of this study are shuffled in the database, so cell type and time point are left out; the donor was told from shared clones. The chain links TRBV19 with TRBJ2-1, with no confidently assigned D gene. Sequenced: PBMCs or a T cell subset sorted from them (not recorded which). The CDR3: CASSDFYNEQFF. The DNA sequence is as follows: TGTGCCAGTAGCGACTTCTACAATGAGCAGTTCTTC.